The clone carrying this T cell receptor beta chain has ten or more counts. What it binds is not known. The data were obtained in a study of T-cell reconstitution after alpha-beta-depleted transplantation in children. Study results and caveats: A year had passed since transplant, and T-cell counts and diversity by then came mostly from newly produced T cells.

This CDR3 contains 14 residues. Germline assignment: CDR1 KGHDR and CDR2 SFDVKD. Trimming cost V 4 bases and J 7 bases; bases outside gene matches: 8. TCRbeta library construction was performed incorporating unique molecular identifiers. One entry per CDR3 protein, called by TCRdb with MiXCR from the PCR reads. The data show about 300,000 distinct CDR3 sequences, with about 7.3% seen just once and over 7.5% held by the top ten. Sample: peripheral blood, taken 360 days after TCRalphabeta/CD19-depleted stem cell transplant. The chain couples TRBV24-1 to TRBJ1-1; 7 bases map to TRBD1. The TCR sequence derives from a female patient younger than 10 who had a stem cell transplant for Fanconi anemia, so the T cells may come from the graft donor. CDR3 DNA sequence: TGTGCCACCAGTGACCCGACAGGGTTTGGTGAAGCTTTCTTT. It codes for CATSDPTGFGEAFF.